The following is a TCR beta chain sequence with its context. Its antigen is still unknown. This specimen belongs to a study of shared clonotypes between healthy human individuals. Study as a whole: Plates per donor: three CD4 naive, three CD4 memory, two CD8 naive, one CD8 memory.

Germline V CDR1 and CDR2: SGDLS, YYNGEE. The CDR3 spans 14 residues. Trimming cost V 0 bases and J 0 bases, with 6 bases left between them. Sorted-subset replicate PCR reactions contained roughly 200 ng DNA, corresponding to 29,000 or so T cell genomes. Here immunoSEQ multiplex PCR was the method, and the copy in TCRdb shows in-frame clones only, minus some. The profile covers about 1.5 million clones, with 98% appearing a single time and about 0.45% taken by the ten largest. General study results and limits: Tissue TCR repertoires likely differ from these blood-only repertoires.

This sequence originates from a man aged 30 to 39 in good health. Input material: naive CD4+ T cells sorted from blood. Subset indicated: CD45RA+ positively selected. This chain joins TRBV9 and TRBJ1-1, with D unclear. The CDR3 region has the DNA TGTGCCAGCAGCGTAGAGTCCATGAACACTGAAGCTTTCTTT. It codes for CASSVESMNTEAFF. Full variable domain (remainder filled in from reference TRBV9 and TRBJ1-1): DSGVTQTPKHLITATGQRVTLRCSPRSGDLSVYWYQQSLDQGLQFLIQYYNGEERAKGNILERFSAQQFPDLHSELNLSSLELGDSALYFCASSVESMNTEAFFGQGTRLTVV.